This T cell receptor (beta chain) is drawn from a study of OX40 agonist ivuxolimab in advanced cancers. On this clone: The antigen is unknown.

Overall study findings and caveats: In the 0.1 to 3.0 mg/kg range, CD4+ and CD8+ blood T cells had expanded clonally by week 6.

This table comes from immunoSEQ multiplex PCR, and its TCRdb copy is limited to in-frame clones, with some not included. The table shows tens of thousands of clones, with around nine tenths occurring only once. The V gene end was trimmed by 8 bases and the J gene end by 1 base; junction bases not matched to a gene: 6. The length of the CDR3 is 14 residues. Germline CDR1 reads LNHDA; CDR2 reads SQIVND (reference sequence). The sequence was obtained from an adult with an advanced solid tumor such as melanoma, head and neck, liver or kidney cancer. The rearrangement uses TRBV19 and TRBJ1-1; 8 bases agree with TRBD1. The sequences come from CD4+ or CD8+ T cells sorted from blood, collected in a trial of the OX40 agonist ivuxolimab. In DNA form, the CDR3 reads TGTGCCAGTGGAACAGGGGGGAGGAACACTGAAGCTTTCTTT. Its protein product is CASGTGGRNTEAFF.